The rows below give T cell receptor beta chains drawn from one sample of a study of blood T cell repertoires in COVID-19. Profiled with immunoSEQ multiplex PCR; TCRdb holds only in-frame clones, not every one. Here the sample spans approximately 200,000 clones, around 84% being singletons. The source material was PBMCs or T cells enriched from blood (not recorded which). These receptor sequences come from a woman in her thirties or forties with acute COVID-19. The CDR3 runs from the conserved cysteine through the conserved F or W. Fields, in order: clone size, V gene, J gene, D gene, CDR3 DNA, CDR3 protein. D genes are given only for firm matches. Only some rows state a clone size, as once, few, many or a class for expanded clones.

clone size: few; V gene: TRBV18; J gene: TRBJ1-3; D gene: NA; CDR3 DNA: TGTGCCAGCTCACCACTGAGGTCGGAAGGAACTGGAAACACCATATATTTT; CDR3 protein: CASSPLRSEGTGNTIYF
clone size: NA; V gene: TRBV7-2; J gene: TRBJ2-7; D gene: NA; CDR3 DNA: TGTGCCAGCAGCTTAGCTCTACACGAGCAGTACTTC; CDR3 protein: CASSLALHEQYF
clone size: NA; V gene: TRBV28; J gene: TRBJ1-6; D gene: NA; CDR3 DNA: TGTGCCAGCAGTCCGTCAGGGGCCAATTCACCCCTCCACTTT; CDR3 protein: CASSPSGANSPLHF
clone size: NA; V gene: TRBV6-5; J gene: TRBJ1-2; D gene: TRBD1; CDR3 DNA: TGTGCCAGCAGTCCCTATACAGGGGCCTATGGCTACACCTTC; CDR3 protein: CASSPYTGAYGYTF
clone size: NA; V gene: TRBV7-7; J gene: TRBJ1-3; D gene: NA; CDR3 DNA: TGTGCTAGCAGCTTAGGCACCACAGGCCGCGACACCATATATTTT; CDR3 protein: CASSLGTTGRDTIYF
clone size: NA; V gene: TRBV7-9; J gene: TRBJ1-1; D gene: NA; CDR3 DNA: TGTGCCAGCAGCCGCGATACAGGGCCGAACACTGAAGCTTTCTTT; CDR3 protein: CASSRDTGPNTEAFF
clone size: NA; V gene: TRBV2; J gene: TRBJ1-5; D gene: TRBD1; CDR3 DNA: TGTGCCAGCAGTGAGTTGGGACAGGTCAATCAGCCCCAGCATTTT; CDR3 protein: CASSELGQVNQPQHF
clone size: NA; V gene: TRBV5-1; J gene: TRBJ2-3; D gene: NA; CDR3 DNA: TGCGCCAGCAGCTTGGTACCGGGGGACCGCACAGATACGCAGTATTTT; CDR3 protein: CASSLVPGDRTDTQYF
clone size: once; V gene: TRBV5-1; J gene: TRBJ1-4; D gene: NA; CDR3 DNA: TGCGCCAGCAGCTTCGGACAGCAGAATGAAAAACTGTTTTTT; CDR3 protein: CASSFGQQNEKLFF
clone size: NA; V gene: TRBV28; J gene: TRBJ1-1; D gene: TRBD1; CDR3 DNA: TGTGCCAGCATCTCGACAGGGGGACACACTGAAGCTTTCTTT; CDR3 protein: CASISTGGHTEAFF